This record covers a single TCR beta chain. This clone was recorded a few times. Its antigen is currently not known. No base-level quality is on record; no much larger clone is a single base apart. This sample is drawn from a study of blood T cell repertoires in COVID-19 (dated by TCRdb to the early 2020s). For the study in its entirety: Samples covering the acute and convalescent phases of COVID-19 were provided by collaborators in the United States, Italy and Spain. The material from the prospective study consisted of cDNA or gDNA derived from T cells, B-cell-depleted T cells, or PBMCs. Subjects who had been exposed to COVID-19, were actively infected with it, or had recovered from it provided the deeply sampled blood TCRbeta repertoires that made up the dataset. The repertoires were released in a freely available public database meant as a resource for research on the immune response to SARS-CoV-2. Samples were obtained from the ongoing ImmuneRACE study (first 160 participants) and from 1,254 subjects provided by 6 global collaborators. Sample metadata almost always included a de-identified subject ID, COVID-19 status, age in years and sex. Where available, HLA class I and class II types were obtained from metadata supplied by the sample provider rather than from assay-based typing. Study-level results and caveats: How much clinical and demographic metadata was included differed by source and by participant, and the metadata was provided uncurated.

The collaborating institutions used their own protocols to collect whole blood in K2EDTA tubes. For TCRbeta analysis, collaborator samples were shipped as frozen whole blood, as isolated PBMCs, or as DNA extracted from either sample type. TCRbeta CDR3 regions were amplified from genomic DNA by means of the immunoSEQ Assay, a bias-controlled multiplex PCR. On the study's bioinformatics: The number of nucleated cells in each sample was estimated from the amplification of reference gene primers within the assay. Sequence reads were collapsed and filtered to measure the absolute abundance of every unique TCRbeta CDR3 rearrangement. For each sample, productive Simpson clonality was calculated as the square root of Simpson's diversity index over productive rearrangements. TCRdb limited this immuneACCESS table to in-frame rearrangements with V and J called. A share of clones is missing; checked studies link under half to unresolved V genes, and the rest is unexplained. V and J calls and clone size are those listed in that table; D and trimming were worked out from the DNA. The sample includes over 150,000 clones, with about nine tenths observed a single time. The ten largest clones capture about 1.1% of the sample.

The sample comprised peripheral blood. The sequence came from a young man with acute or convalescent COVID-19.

The DNA sequence is given as TGTGCCAGCAGTCCATCTAGCGGATTAGGGGAGACCCAGTACTTC. The encoded protein is CASSPSSGLGETQYF. The rearrangement combines TRBV11-2 with TRBJ2-5; 7 junctional bases match TRBD2. Via the germline V gene, CDR1 is SGHAT and CDR2 FQNNGV. CDR3 length: 15 amino acids, cysteine to phenylalanine. The read is trimmed to its CDR3 DNA, 45 bases read in frame from base 1. Relative to germline, V is missing 6 bases and J is missing 5 bases, with 12 bases of the junction outside any gene match. With the portions outside the CDR3 filled from the reference TRBV11-2 and TRBJ2-5 genes, the complete variable region becomes EAGVAQSPRYKIIEKRQSVAFWCNPISGHATLYWYQQILGQGPKLLIQFQNNGVVDDSQLPKDRFSAERLKGVDSTLKIQPAKLEDSAVYLCASSPSSGLGETQYFGPGTRLLVL.